The sequence of this TCR beta chain was determined in a study of blood T cell repertoires in COVID-19. Study summary: Samples of COVID-19 (acute and convalescent) were obtained from the United States, Italy and Spain. Nucleic acid was either cDNA or gDNA, and it came from T cells, B-cell-depleted T cells, or PBMCs.

Per germline, CDR1 SGHNT and CDR2 YYREEE (reference sequence). This CDR3 has 16 residues. The V gene end was trimmed by 5 bases and the J gene end by 5 bases; junction bases not matched to a gene: 8. As handled by the study authors: Reference gene primer amplification in the assay estimated nucleated cell counts. Here immunoSEQ multiplex PCR was the method, and the copy in TCRdb shows in-frame clones only, minus some. That table supplies the V and J calls and clone size; D and trimming were determined from the DNA. The sample consists of about 40,000 clones, 70% to 90% of them appearing once. The J gene is TRBJ2-2, the V gene TRBV5-4; 11 bases are shared with TRBD1. This clonotype was obtained from a human donor in a cohort sampled during active COVID-19. The source material was peripheral blood. The CDR3 loop reads CASSPTGTGGTGELFF. The CDR3 DNA sequence: TGTGCCAGCAGTCCCACCGGGACAGGGGGAACCGGGGAGCTGTTTTTT.